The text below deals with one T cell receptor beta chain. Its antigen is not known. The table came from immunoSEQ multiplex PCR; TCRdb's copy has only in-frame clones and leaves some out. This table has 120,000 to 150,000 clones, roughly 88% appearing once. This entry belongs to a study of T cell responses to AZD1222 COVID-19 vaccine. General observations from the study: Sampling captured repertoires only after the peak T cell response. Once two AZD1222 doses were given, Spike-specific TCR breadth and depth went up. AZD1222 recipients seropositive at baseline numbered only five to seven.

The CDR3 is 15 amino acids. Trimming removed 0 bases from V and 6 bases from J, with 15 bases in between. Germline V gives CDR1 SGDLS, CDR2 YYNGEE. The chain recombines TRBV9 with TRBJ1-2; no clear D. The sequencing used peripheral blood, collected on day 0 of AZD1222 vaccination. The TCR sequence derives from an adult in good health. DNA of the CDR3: TGTGCCAGCAGCGTAGCTAGCCGCGAGTTCGATGGCTACACCTTC. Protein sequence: CASSVASREFDGYTF. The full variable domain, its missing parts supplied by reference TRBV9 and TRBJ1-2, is DSGVTQTPKHLITATGQRVTLRCSPRSGDLSVYWYQQSLDQGLQFLIQYYNGEERAKGNILERFSAQQFPDLHSELNLSSLELGDSALYFCASSVASREFDGYTFGSGTRLTVV.